The 22 T cell receptor beta chains reported below all come from one sample, sequenced in a study of cytomegalovirus exposure and HLA in healthy donors. PCR employed 60 Vbeta and 13 Jbeta primers. Assay: immunoSEQ multiplex PCR; the TCRdb copy retains only in-frame clones and omits some. This table has some 160,000 clones, roughly four fifths appearing once. The sample was PBMCs. The receptors were gathered from a man aged 35 to 55 in good health and CMV-seronegative.

J is TRBJ2-2 and V is TRBV27; 8 nucleotides line up with TRBD1. Trimming removed 0 bases from V and 0 bases from J; junction bases left unmatched: 6. CDR1 is MNHEY, CDR2 SMNVEV, per germline (reference sequence). The CDR3 is 18 residues long. CDR3: CASSLSQGAFANTGELFF. The CDR3 DNA is TGTGCCAGCAGTTTATCCCAGGGGGCGTTCGCGAACACCGGGGAGCTGTTTTTT.

This clone showed up just a few times. Other nucleotide sequences in the sample specify the same CDR3. This rearrangement joins TRBV9 to TRBJ1-1, with 9 bases fitting TRBD1. Germline V CDR1 and CDR2: SGDLS, YYNGEE. With 0 bases clipped from V and 8 bases from J, the junction kept 2 bases outside the gene matches. This CDR3 is 13 amino acids long. The CDR3: CASSVGGTGEAFF. CDR3 DNA sequence: TGTGCCAGCAGCGTAGGTGGGACAGGGGAAGCTTTCTTT.

The J gene is TRBJ2-1, the V gene TRBV15; 9 positions agree with TRBD2. Germline V lookup: CDR1 LNHNV, CDR2 YYDKDF (reference sequence). After removal of 0 bases from V and 6 bases from J, the junction contained 9 bases not matched to a gene. The CDR3 covers 17 residues. CDR3 nucleotides: TGTGCCACCAGCAGAGATCTCTCGGCGGGAGGGCTCAATGAGCAGTTCTTC. Amino acid sequence: CATSRDLSAGGLNEQFF.

The chain is built from TRBV29-1 and TRBJ2-1; TRBD2 matches 11 bases. With V trimmed by 3 bases and J by 8 bases, 6 bases remained unmatched. CDR1 is SQVTM and CDR2 is ANQGSEA in the germline V gene. This CDR3 is built from 14 residues. CDR3 in amino acids: CSVEGLAVWDEQFF. The CDR3, as DNA: TGCAGCGTTGAGGGACTAGCGGTTTGGGATGAGCAGTTCTTC.

The chain joins TRBV10-3 to TRBJ2-5, with TRBD2 identical over 8 bases. With 8 bases clipped from V and 5 bases from J, the junction kept 13 bases outside the gene matches. CDR1 and CDR2 from the germline V gene are ENHRY and SYGVKD. This CDR3 comprises 15 residues. The CDR3 DNA follows: TGTGCCATCCACCCGGGGGGGGGCGCAGGGGAGACCCAGTACTTC. Its translation is CAIHPGGGAGETQYF.

This rearrangement joins TRBV7-9 to TRBJ2-2; D remains ambiguous. Germline-derived CDR1 and CDR2 are SEHNR and FQNEAQ (reference sequence). The CDR3 consists of 15 residues. Trimming cost V 0 bases and J 1 base, with 6 bases left between them. CDR3 loop: CASSLAILNTGELFF. Written as DNA, the CDR3 is TGTGCCAGCAGCTTAGCAATACTGAACACCGGGGAGCTGTTTTTT.

This sequence joins TRBV10-3 and TRBJ1-2, with 9 positions matching TRBD1. Germline V gene lookup returns CDR1 ENHRY and CDR2 SYGVKD. J gave up 4 bases and V 0 bases, and 0 bases lay outside the gene matches. The CDR3 is made up of 14 amino acids. The CDR3 DNA reads TGTGCCATCAGTGAGTCGGGACAGGGCTATGGCTACACCTTC. Its translation: CAISESGQGYGYTF.

The chain carries TRBV28 and TRBJ1-2; D may be TRBD1 (6 bases). The CDR3 is 13 amino acids. From germline, CDR1 is MDHEN and CDR2 SYDVKM. V dropped 5 bases and J dropped 4 bases, with 11 bases sitting between them. CDR3 nucleotide sequence: TGTGCCAGCAGTAGTACAGGGATCTATGGCTACACCTTC. It codes for CASSSTGIYGYTF.

The V call is TRBV7-6, the J call TRBJ2-2; 10 positions agree with TRBD1. The J segment lost 6 bases and the V segment lost 2 bases, leaving 9 bases of the junction unmatched. There are 17 residues in the CDR3. Germline V gene lookup returns CDR1 SGHVS and CDR2 FNYEAQ. CDR3 sequence reads: CASSLPRDRGRSGELFF. The CDR3 nucleotides read TGTGCCAGCAGCTTACCCCGGGACAGGGGTCGATCCGGGGAGCTGTTTTTT.

V is TRBV7-2 and J is TRBJ2-7; 8 bases align to TRBD2. V lost 4 bases to trimming and J lost 2 bases; unmatched junction nucleotides: 7. Per germline, CDR1 SGHTA and CDR2 FQGNSA. The CDR3 is 15 amino acids. The CDR3 DNA reads as TGTGCCAGCAGCTCTCAGCGGGGGAGGGCCTACGAGCAGTACTTC. As protein: CASSSQRGRAYEQYF.

This rearrangement joins TRBV9 to TRBJ1-2; D possibly corresponds to TRBD1 (5 bases). The length of the CDR3 is 15 residues. Germline V gene data show CDR1 as SGDLS and CDR2 as YYNGEE. The V end lost 4 bases, the J end lost 8 bases, and 21 bases lay between the germline ends. CDR3 in amino acids: CASSPGEVWAGGYTF. CDR3 sequence (DNA): TGTGCCAGCAGCCCGGGGGAAGTCTGGGCAGGAGGCTACACCTTC.

The rearrangement uses TRBV11-2 and TRBJ2-3, with TRBD2 matching 8 bases. The germline V gene has CDR1 SGHAT and CDR2 FQNNGV. V lost 6 bases and J lost 2; bases outside the gene matches: 4. The CDR3 length is 14 residues. CDR3 protein: CASRAGDTTDTQYF. CDR3 in DNA: TGTGCCAGCAGAGCGGGGGACACCACAGATACGCAGTATTTT. The variable domain in full, with the rest retrieved from reference TRBV11-2 and TRBJ2-3, is EAGVAQSPRYKIIEKRQSVAFWCNPISGHATLYWYQQILGQGPKLLIQFQNNGVVDDSQLPKDRFSAERLKGVDSTLKIQPAKLEDSAVYLCASRAGDTTDTQYFGPGTRLTVL.

This chain links TRBV10-3 with TRBJ1-2, with D unresolved. In germline, CDR1 is ENHRY, CDR2 SYGVKD. V gave up 4 bases and J gave up 8 bases, with 14 bases separating them. The CDR3 contains 13 residues. CDR3 nucleotide sequence: TGTGCCATCAGTGCCGGGCCCCGGAGGGGCTACACCTTC. Its protein is CAISAGPRRGYTF.

The chain combines TRBV7-2 with TRBJ2-1, with TRBD2 matching over 14 bases. Trimming cost V 5 bases and J 6 bases; bases outside gene matches: 9. The CDR3 has 17 residues. From germline, CDR1 is SGHTA and CDR2 FQGNSA. The CDR3 DNA reads as TGTGCCAGCAGCCCTCAGGGACTAGCGGGAGTAGGCAATGAGCAGTTCTTC. It specifies CASSPQGLAGVGNEQFF.

This clone was seen just once. This sequence joins TRBV10-2 and TRBJ1-2; 10 bases align to TRBD1. The CDR3 covers 14 residues. The trim removed 7 bases at V and 4 bases at J, leaving 6 bases unmatched. Per the germline V gene, CDR1 is WSHSY and CDR2 is SAAADI. CDR3: CASTTGQGGYGYTF. CDR3 nucleotide sequence: TGCGCCAGCACAACTGGACAGGGGGGCTATGGCTACACCTTC.

This clone was counted only a few times. The chain employs TRBV6-1 and TRBJ2-2, with 9 nucleotides matching TRBD2. The V gene's germline CDR1 is MNHNS and CDR2 SASEGT. The ends lost 7 bases at V and 7 bases at J; junction bases unmatched: 7. This CDR3 spans 14 amino acids. The CDR3 loop is CASNIAGAGGELFF. The CDR3 DNA is TGTGCCAGCAACATAGCGGGAGCCGGCGGGGAGCTGTTTTTT.

The rearrangement uses TRBV2 and TRBJ2-1; 9 bases line up with TRBD1. Germline CDR1 and CDR2: SNHLY and FYNNEI. CDR3 size: 14 residues. V shed 4 bases, J shed 5 bases, and the junction held 3 bases outside the gene matches. The CDR3 here is CASSGRTGDNEQFF. The CDR3 DNA reads TGTGCCAGCAGTGGCAGGACAGGGGACAATGAGCAGTTCTTC.

The chain recombines TRBV5-5 with TRBJ2-7; 7 nucleotides agree with TRBD1. This CDR3 region has 16 residues. Germline V gene sequence: CDR1 SGHKS, CDR2 YYEKEE (reference sequence). After removal of 0 bases from V and 2 bases from J, the junction contained 8 bases not matched to a gene. This CDR3 is CASSLALPGTAYEQYF. In DNA, the CDR3 is TGTGCCAGCAGCTTGGCCCTCCCCGGGACAGCCTACGAGCAGTACTTC. The full variable domain, rest sourced from reference TRBV5-5 and TRBJ2-7, is DAGVTQSPTHLIKTRGQQVTLRCSPISGHKSVSWYQQVLGQGPQFIFQYYEKEERGRGNFPDRFSARQFPNYSSELNVNALLLGDSALYLCASSLALPGTAYEQYFGPGTRLTVT.

To note about this clone: One junction end does not reproduce the germline sequence, and a read error may be involved. The gene calls are TRBV5-6 and TRBJ2-6; TRBD1 might be the D (5 bases). The CDR3 sequence is 16 residues long. Per germline, CDR1 SGHDT and CDR2 YYEEEE. CDR3 sequence: CASSGIKSSGANGLTF. The CDR3, as DNA: TGTGCCAGCAGCGGAATTAAGTCCTCTGGGGCCAACGGCCTGACTTTC.

In DNA, the CDR3 is TGTGCCAGCAGCACCACTTCCGGGCAGCCCCAGCATTTT. Translating it yields CASSTTSGQPQHF. The chain joins TRBV7-9 to TRBJ1-5, with D unresolved. Germline values: CDR1 SEHNR, CDR2 FQNEAQ (reference sequence). This CDR3 comprises 13 residues. V was pared by 5 bases and J by 7 bases, with 12 bases between. The full variable domain, its missing parts supplied by reference TRBV7-9 and TRBJ1-5, is DTGVSQNPRHKITKRGQNVTFRCDPISEHNRLYWYRQTLGQGPEFLTYFQNEAQLEKSRLLSDRFSAERPKGSFSTLEIQRTEQGDSAMYLCASSTTSGQPQHFGDGTRLSIL.

V gene TRBV19 combines with J gene TRBJ2-7; TRBD1 is a possible D gene (5 bases). CDR1 and CDR2 from the germline V gene are LNHDA and SQIVND (reference sequence). This CDR3 comprises 13 residues. V was pared by 6 bases and J by 0 bases, with 9 bases between. CDR3 amino acids: CASSRVSSYEQYF. Here the CDR3 DNA reads TGTGCCAGTAGCAGGGTCAGCTCCTACGAGCAGTACTTC.

There are a few counts of this clone. The genes are TRBV10-1 and TRBJ2-3, with TRBD2 identical over 11 bases. V lost 6 bases to trimming and J lost 0 bases; unmatched junction nucleotides: 8. CDR3 length equals 17 residues. The germline gives CDR1 WNHNN, CDR2 SYGVQD (reference sequence). The CDR3 DNA sequence: TGCGCCAGCAGCGGGACTAGCGGAGTCTCTAGCACAGATACGCAGTATTTT. Protein: CASSGTSGVSSTDTQYF.